The 27 T cell receptor beta chains below were found in one sample sequenced in a study of shared clonotypes between healthy human individuals. The assay was immunoSEQ multiplex PCR, and TCRdb's table has in-frame clones only and misses some. The data hold under 1,100,000 clones, with around 78% observed a single time. Sequenced material: memory CD4+ T cells from PBMCs. Subset indicated: CD45RA-negative fraction. All receptors derive from a man aged 18 to 30 in good health. Some clones in this sample may be carry-over from other donors' samples.

Remarks on this clone: This sample also contains other DNA sequences that code for the same CDR3. The chain joins TRBV5-4 to TRBJ2-2; 7 bases align to TRBD2. From germline, CDR1 is SGHNT and CDR2 YYREEE (reference sequence). V gave up 8 bases and J gave up 2 bases; unmatched junction bases: 6. The length of the CDR3 is 14 residues. The CDR3 sequence: CASRLAANTGELFF. The DNA of the CDR3 is TGTGCCAGTAGACTAGCAGCAAACACCGGGGAGCTGTTTTTT.

This clone appeared many times. This sequence joins TRBV2 and TRBJ2-7, with TRBD2 matching over 12 bases. After removal of 4 bases from V and 6 bases from J, the junction contained 7 bases not matched to a gene. Per germline, CDR1 SNHLY and CDR2 FYNNEI. This CDR3 spans 15 amino acids. This chain's CDR3 is CASSGRLAGAGEQYF. Written as DNA, the CDR3 is TGTGCCAGCAGTGGGAGACTAGCGGGAGCAGGCGAGCAGTACTTC.

This rearrangement joins TRBV7-9 to TRBJ2-1; 10 positions match TRBD2. Germline values: CDR1 SEHNR, CDR2 FQNEAQ (reference sequence). This CDR3 is 17 amino acids long. V lost 5 bases and J lost 3; bases outside the gene matches: 10. This chain's CDR3 is CASSPGAAGGNYNEQFF. The CDR3, as DNA: TGTGCCAGCAGCCCCGGTGCAGCGGGAGGGAACTACAATGAGCAGTTCTTC.

This clone has only a few counts. The rearrangement links TRBV10-3 to TRBJ2-1, with D tentatively TRBD2 (6 bases). This CDR3 spans 13 amino acids. Trimming removed 3 bases at V and 7 bases at J, with 10 bases between. Germline V CDR1 and CDR2: ENHRY, SYGVKD. Here the CDR3 DNA reads TGTGCCATCAGTGAAGGGACTCAAAATGAGCAGTTCTTC. Translated, it gives CAISEGTQNEQFF.

V and J are TRBV2 and TRBJ2-5, with 14 bases aligning to TRBD2. The end of the DNA aligns better with TRBJ2-7, so the J call may be wrong. Germline V lookup: CDR1 SNHLY, CDR2 FYNNEI. The CDR3 extends over 17 amino acids. CDR3 sequence reads: CASSGPGTSGGSYEQYF. CDR3 DNA: TGTGCCAGCAGTGGGCCGGGGACTAGCGGGGGCTCCTACGAGCAGTACTTC.

The chain couples TRBV5-1 to TRBJ2-7; 8 nucleotides match TRBD1. Trimming cost V 5 bases and J 2 bases; bases outside gene matches: 9. This CDR3 contains 15 residues. Germline CDR1 reads SGHRS; CDR2 reads YFSETQ. CDR3 loop: CASSEWTGRPYEQYF. The CDR3 DNA reads as TGCGCCAGCAGTGAGTGGACAGGGAGGCCCTACGAGCAGTACTTC.

The V call is TRBV18, the J call TRBJ1-2; D unclear. Germline V gives CDR1 KGHSH, CDR2 LQKENI. This CDR3 contains 14 residues. The V gene lost 4 bases and the J gene lost 0 bases, with 9 bases spanning the gap. The CDR3 here is CASSRAAANYGYTF. The CDR3 DNA reads as TGTGCCAGCTCACGGGCGGCAGCTAACTATGGCTACACCTTC.

The chain combines TRBV5-1 with TRBJ2-1; 8 bases map to TRBD2. CDR1 is SGHRS, CDR2 YFSETQ, per germline. After removal of 0 bases from V and 6 bases from J, the junction contained 2 bases not matched to a gene. CDR3 length: 14 amino acids. The CDR3 loop is CASSLDGRANEQFF. The CDR3 region has the DNA TGCGCCAGCAGCTTGGACGGGAGGGCCAATGAGCAGTTCTTC.

This clone was seen a handful of times. V gene TRBV11-3 combines with J gene TRBJ1-1; possibly TRBD1 for D (6 bases). Trimming removed 2 bases from V and 1 base from J, with 8 bases in between. Germline V gives CDR1 SGHNT, CDR2 YENEEA. The CDR3 length is 14 residues. CDR3 loop: CASSLTGSNTEAFF. CDR3 DNA: TGTGCCAGCAGCTTAACAGGGTCGAACACTGAAGCTTTCTTT.

The chain employs TRBV10-3 and TRBJ1-1; D ambiguous. This CDR3 region has 11 residues. V lost 6 bases to trimming and J lost 8 bases, with 10 bases between them. Germline CDR1 ENHRY, CDR2 SYGVKD. The CDR3 here is CAIRSRFEAFF. Here the CDR3 DNA reads TGTGCCATCAGGAGCAGGTTCGAAGCTTTCTTT.

The rearrangement uses TRBV7-9 and TRBJ2-5; TRBD1 matches 9 bases. Per germline, CDR1 SEHNR and CDR2 FQNEAQ (reference sequence). This CDR3 has 14 amino acids. V lost 5 bases to trimming and J lost 5 bases; unmatched junction nucleotides: 6. The CDR3 region is CASSRDRDVETQYF. The DNA for the CDR3 is TGTGCCAGCAGCCGGGACAGGGATGTGGAGACCCAGTACTTC.

As DNA, the CDR3 is TGCAGCCCCAACCGGGACAGGGGGCATCACTCTGGAAACACCATATATTTT. This sequence encodes CSPNRDRGHHSGNTIYF. The chain is built from TRBV29-1 and TRBJ1-3, with 12 bases matching TRBD1. V lost 8 bases, J lost 0 bases, and 11 bases stayed unmatched. The CDR3 runs 17 residues. Per the germline V gene, CDR1 is SQVTM and CDR2 is ANQGSEA.

About this clone: A far larger clone is off by one base, so a read error is likely. The chain recombines TRBV2 with TRBJ1-5; D remains ambiguous. The CDR3 has 13 residues. V lost 0 bases to trimming and J lost 7 bases, with 7 bases between them. The germline gives CDR1 SNHLY, CDR2 FYNNEI. This CDR3 reads CASSEAGDQPQHF. DNA of the CDR3: TGTGCCAGCAGTGAAGCAGGAGACCAGCCCCAGCATTTT.

This clone was recorded once. The germline gene is not matched at one end of the junction; a read error may be the cause. The rearrangement joins TRBV30 to TRBJ2-7, with D hard to call. This CDR3 is built from 13 residues. CDR1 GTSNPN and CDR2 SVGIG come from the germline V gene (reference sequence). CDR3 nucleotide sequence: TGTGCCTGGAGTCGGATGATGACCTACGGGCAGTACTTC. It codes for CAWSRMMTYGQYF.

V and J are TRBV30 and TRBJ2-5; the D gene is possibly TRBD2 (6 bases). Germline values: CDR1 GTSNPN, CDR2 SVGIG (reference sequence). V lost 3 bases and J 2 bases, leaving 16 bases between the germline ends. This CDR3 is 15 amino acids long. Written as DNA, the CDR3 is TGTGCCTGGAGGCGGCCAGCGGGCCTGCAAGAGACCCAGTACTTC. Amino acid sequence: CAWRRPAGLQETQYF.

J is TRBJ1-2 and V is TRBV9; D gene ambiguous. V was cut by 0 bases and J by 8 bases, with 14 bases left in between. CDR1 is SGDLS, CDR2 YYNGEE, per germline. The CDR3 extends over 14 amino acids. The CDR3, as DNA: TGTGCCAGCAGCGTAGTTTCAGCAGTCGGGGGCTACACCTTC. Residues: CASSVVSAVGGYTF.

In its sample, this clone was seen a few times. V usage is TRBV30 and J usage is TRBJ1-1, with D possibly being TRBD1 (5 bases). V gave up 2 bases and J gave up 0 bases, with 7 bases separating them. CDR1 is GTSNPN, CDR2 SVGIG, per germline (reference sequence). The CDR3 totals 13 residues. The CDR3 protein is CAWSRQMNTEAFF. CDR3 sequence (DNA): TGTGCCTGGAGTAGACAGATGAACACTGAAGCTTTCTTT.

The V gene is TRBV28, the J gene TRBJ1-2; TRBD1 matches 7 bases. Trimming took 1 base from V and 1 from J; bases not matched to a gene: 3. CDR1 is MDHEN and CDR2 is SYDVKM in the germline V gene. CDR3 length: 15 residues. CDR3 nucleotide sequence: TGTGCCAGCAGTTTATTCAGGGGGAATAACTATGGCTACACCTTC. Residues: CASSLFRGNNYGYTF.

The rearrangement joins TRBV30 to TRBJ1-2; 7 positions agree with TRBD1. After removal of 5 bases from V and 8 bases from J, the junction contained 17 bases not matched to a gene. Germline V gene data show CDR1 as GTSNPN and CDR2 as SVGIG (reference sequence). The CDR3 spans 15 residues. The CDR3 is CAWAPGRGPSSGYTF. DNA of the CDR3: TGTGCCTGGGCACCCGGGAGGGGGCCAAGTTCCGGCTACACCTTC.

J is TRBJ2-3 and V is TRBV6-6, with D hard to call. The germline V and J ends were trimmed by 5 bases and 3 bases, with 9 bases remaining between them. The germline V gene encodes CDR1 MNHNY and CDR2 SVGAGI (reference sequence). The CDR3 totals 13 residues. The CDR3 coding sequence is TGTGCCAGCAGTACACAGCTGACAGATACGCAGTATTTT. Amino acids: CASSTQLTDTQYF.

The CDR3 DNA is TGTGCCAGCATCGAGGGTAGCCTGGGTGAGCAGTTCTTC. Encoded protein: CASIEGSLGEQFF. The V call is TRBV6-1, the J call TRBJ2-1, with TRBD2 as a possible D gene (5 bases). The germline V gene encodes CDR1 MNHNS and CDR2 SASEGT. Trimming removed 7 bases at V and 9 bases at J, with 16 bases between. The CDR3 runs to 13 residues.

Notes on this clone: The sample carries other DNA sequences with the same CDR3. This chain uses TRBV4-2 with TRBJ2-3; tentatively, D is TRBD2 (6 bases). This CDR3 region has 16 residues. V was cut by 0 bases and J by 4 bases, with 14 bases left in between. Germline V lookup: CDR1 LGHNA, CDR2 YNFKEQ. The CDR3, as DNA: TGTGCCAGCAGCCAAGAGGGAGGTCGGGGAGCAGATACGCAGTATTTT. It is translated as CASSQEGGRGADTQYF.

The chain employs TRBV7-3 and TRBJ2-2; 8 positions match TRBD1. The CDR3 consists of 16 residues. CDR1 is SGHTA, CDR2 FQGTGA, per germline. V shed 5 bases and J 5 bases; nucleotides not matched to a gene: 10. The CDR3 DNA reads TGTGCCAGCAGCCAGGCAGGGGGCGCGAGAACCGGGGAGCTGTTTTTT. This gives the protein CASSQAGGARTGELFF.

The genes are TRBV6-5 and TRBJ1-1; 8 nucleotides line up with TRBD1. CDR3 size: 15 residues. V shed 6 bases, J shed 3 bases, and the junction held 9 bases outside the gene matches. Germline V gene sequence: CDR1 MNHEY, CDR2 SVGAGI. The CDR3 DNA reads TGTGCCAGCAGCCGTTCAGGGGGCGGAGACACTGAAGCTTTCTTT. Translating it yields CASSRSGGGDTEAFF.

DNA of the CDR3: TGCAGCGTTGAGGCCCGACAGGGGTACACCTACGAGCAGTACTTC. It is translated as CSVEARQGYTYEQYF. The V gene is TRBV29-1, the J gene TRBJ2-7, with 8 bases fitting TRBD1. The CDR3 spans 15 residues. Germline V gene data show CDR1 as SQVTM and CDR2 as ANQGSEA. V trimming: 3 bases; J trimming: 2 bases; junction bases outside the gene matches: 9.

This sequence joins TRBV5-1 and TRBJ2-2; D tentatively reads TRBD1 or TRBD2 (6 bases each). V lost 7 bases and J 5 bases, leaving 18 bases between the germline ends. This CDR3 is built from 15 residues. Germline loops: CDR1 SGHRS, CDR2 YFSETQ. CDR3 amino acids: CASRESGGKTGELFF. CDR3 nucleotides: TGCGCCAGCCGGGAGTCCGGGGGCAAGACCGGGGAGCTGTTTTTT. The full variable domain, completed using reference TRBV5-1 and TRBJ2-2, is KAGVTQTPRYLIKTRGQQVTLSCSPISGHRSVSWYQQTPGQGLQFLFEYFSETQRNKGNFPGRFSGRQFSNSRSEMNVSTLELGDSALYLCASRESGGKTGELFFGEGSRLTVL.

The chain couples TRBV28 to TRBJ2-2; TRBD1 aligns across 7 bases. From germline, CDR1 is MDHEN and CDR2 SYDVKM. This CDR3 has 15 amino acids. After removal of 6 bases from V and 0 bases from J, the junction contained 4 bases not matched to a gene. The CDR3: CASSRGQANTGELFF. DNA of the CDR3: TGTGCCAGCAGCCGAGGACAGGCGAACACCGGGGAGCTGTTTTTT.